The rows below give T cell receptor beta chains drawn from one sample of a study of blood T cell repertoires in COVID-19. Clones were read by immunoSEQ multiplex PCR, and TCRdb kept only the in-frame ones, dropping some. The table includes around 370,000 clones, roughly 90% detected once. Sequenced material: peripheral blood. The receptors derive from a woman aged 70-85 years with COVID-19, enrolled during active disease. CDR3s include the opening cysteine and the closing phenylalanine or tryptophan. D genes are given only for firm matches. A clone size is listed for some rows: how often the clone was seen (once, few, many), or a class if it is expanded.

D gene	V gene	clone size	J gene	CDR3 DNA	CDR3 protein
TRBD1	TRBV18	-	TRBJ2-7	TGTGCCAGCTCACCACCGACAGGGAACCACTACGAGCAGTACTTC	CASSPPTGNHYEQYF
TRBD1	TRBV4-1	-	TRBJ1-3	TGCGCCAGCAGCCCTCAATGGACAGGCCGCTCTGGAAACACCATATATTTT	CASSPQWTGRSGNTIYF
-	TRBV20-1	-	TRBJ1-5	TGCAGTGCTAGTCTAGGGGGGGTCCCCAATCAGCCCCAGCATTTT	CSASLGGVPNQPQHF
-	TRBV27	-	TRBJ2-4	TGTGCCAGCAGCCCGGGGGCCAAAAACATTCAGTACTTC	CASSPGAKNIQYF
TRBD1	TRBV30	once	TRBJ1-2	TGTGCCTGGGGGACAGGCTTCACCTCCTATGGCTACACCTTC	CAWGTGFTSYGYTF
-	TRBV15	-	TRBJ2-7	TGTGCCACCAGCAGAGATGATTGGACGGACATTCTCTACGAGCAGTACTTC	CATSRDDWTDILYEQYF
TRBD1	TRBV24-1	-	TRBJ1-2	TGTGCCACCAGTGTTACAGGGGCTGGCTACACCTTC	CATSVTGAGYTF
-	TRBV3-1/TRBV3-2	once	TRBJ2-1	TGTGCCAGCAGCCAAGTAGGGGGCTCCTACAATGAGCAGTTCTTC	CASSQVGGSYNEQFF
-	TRBV6-2/TRBV6-3	-	TRBJ2-7	TGTGCCAGCAGCCCCCGGTGGGGGGACTCCAGCTCCTACGAGCAGTACTTC	CASSPRWGDSSSYEQYF
-	TRBV7-9	-	TRBJ1-1	TGTGCCAGCAGCTCCGTAGTAGACACTGAAGCTTTCTTT	CASSSVVDTEAFF
-	TRBV27	-	TRBJ1-1	TGTGCCAGCAGTTTATTAGGGGCGAACACTGAAGCTTTCTTT	CASSLLGANTEAFF
TRBD2	TRBV4-3	-	TRBJ2-3	TGCGCCAGCAGCCCATTTTCCGGGACTAGCGGGAGCACAGATACGCAGTATTTT	CASSPFSGTSGSTDTQYF
TRBD2	TRBV5-4	-	TRBJ2-1	TGTGCCAGCAGCTCATTGACTAGCGGGGGATACAATGAGCAGTTCTTC	CASSSLTSGGYNEQFF
-	TRBV19	-	TRBJ1-2	TGTGCCAGTAGTGAACAGGTGTGGAACTATGGCTACACCTTC	CASSEQVWNYGYTF